The source of this TCR beta chain is a study of human CD4 T cells and Enterobacteriaceae. General study points: Specific clonotypes appeared less expanded ex vivo than cross-reactive ones.

The CDR3 totals 14 residues. Trimming took off 2 bases at V and 2 bases at J, with 8 bases between the two ends. Germline V gene data show CDR1 as SGHAT and CDR2 as FQNNGV. Detection sensitivity for ex vivo total memory CD4+ was one cell in 200,000. Produced via immunoSEQ multiplex PCR; TCRdb's table is partial and in-frame only. This sample yields 25,000 to 30,000 clones, of which almost 85% are seen a single time; roughly 1.8% belongs to the top ten. With respect to this clone: What it binds is unknown.

Sorting took every CD4+ cell except CD45RA+CCR7+CD95- naive cells, reaching over 95% purity. Healthy donors' blood was sourced from blood donation centers in Switzerland. CD8+, CD14+, CD16+, CD56+, CD19+ and CD25-bright cells were excluded before sorting. This chain connects TRBV11-2 to TRBJ2-3; D is uncertain. Material: memory CD4+ T cells from blood. This receptor was taken from a human donor in good health. The CDR3 sequence: CASSLMQLTDTQYF. CDR3 DNA sequence: TGTGCCAGCAGCTTAATGCAACTCACAGATACGCAGTATTTT. Full variable domain (rest looked up from reference TRBV11-2 and TRBJ2-3): EAGVAQSPRYKIIEKRQSVAFWCNPISGHATLYWYQQILGQGPKLLIQFQNNGVVDDSQLPKDRFSAERLKGVDSTLKIQPAKLEDSAVYLCASSLMQLTDTQYFGPGTRLTVL.